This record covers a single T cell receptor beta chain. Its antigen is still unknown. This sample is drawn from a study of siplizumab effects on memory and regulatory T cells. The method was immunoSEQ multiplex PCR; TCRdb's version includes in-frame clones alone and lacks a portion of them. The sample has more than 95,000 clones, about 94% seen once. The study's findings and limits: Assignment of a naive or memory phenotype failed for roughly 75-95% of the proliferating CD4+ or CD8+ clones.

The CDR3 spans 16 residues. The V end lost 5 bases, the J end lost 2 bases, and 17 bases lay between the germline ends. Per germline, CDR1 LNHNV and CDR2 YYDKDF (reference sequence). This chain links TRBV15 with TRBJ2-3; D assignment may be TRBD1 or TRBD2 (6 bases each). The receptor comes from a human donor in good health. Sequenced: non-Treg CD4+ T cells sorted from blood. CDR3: CATSHSKGGPTDTQYF. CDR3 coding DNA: TGTGCCACCAGCCACTCAAAGGGGGGACCCACAGATACGCAGTATTTT.